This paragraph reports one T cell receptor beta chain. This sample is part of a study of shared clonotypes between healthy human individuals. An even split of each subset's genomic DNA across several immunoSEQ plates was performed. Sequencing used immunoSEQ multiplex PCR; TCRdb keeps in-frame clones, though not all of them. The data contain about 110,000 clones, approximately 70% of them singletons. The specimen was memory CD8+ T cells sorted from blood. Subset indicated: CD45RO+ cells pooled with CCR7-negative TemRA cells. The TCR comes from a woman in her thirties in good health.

In DNA, the CDR3 is TGCGCCAGCAGCACGAGAGGGACTAGCGCCTACGAGCAGTACTTC. Its translation is CASSTRGTSAYEQYF. The gene calls are TRBV4-1 and TRBJ2-7; 10 positions agree with TRBD2. The ends lost 5 bases at V and 2 bases at J; junction bases unmatched: 6. This CDR3 is 15 amino acids long. CDR1 is MGHRA and CDR2 is YSYEKL in the germline V gene.